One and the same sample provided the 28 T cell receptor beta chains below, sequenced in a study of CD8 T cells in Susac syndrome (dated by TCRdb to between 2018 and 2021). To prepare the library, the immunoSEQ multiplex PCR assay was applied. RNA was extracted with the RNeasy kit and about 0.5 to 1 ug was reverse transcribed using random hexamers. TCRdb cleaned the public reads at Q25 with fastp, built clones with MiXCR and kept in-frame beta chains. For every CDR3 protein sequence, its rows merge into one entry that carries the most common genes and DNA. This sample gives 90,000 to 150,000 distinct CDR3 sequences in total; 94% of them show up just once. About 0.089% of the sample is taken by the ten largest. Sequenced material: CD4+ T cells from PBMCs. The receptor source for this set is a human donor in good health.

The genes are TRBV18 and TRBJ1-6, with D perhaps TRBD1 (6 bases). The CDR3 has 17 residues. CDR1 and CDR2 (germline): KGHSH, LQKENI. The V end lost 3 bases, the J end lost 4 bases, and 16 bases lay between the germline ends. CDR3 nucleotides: TGTGCCAGCTCACCTGTCCACCGGACAGATTATAATTCACCCCTCCACTTT. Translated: CASSPVHRTDYNSPLHF.

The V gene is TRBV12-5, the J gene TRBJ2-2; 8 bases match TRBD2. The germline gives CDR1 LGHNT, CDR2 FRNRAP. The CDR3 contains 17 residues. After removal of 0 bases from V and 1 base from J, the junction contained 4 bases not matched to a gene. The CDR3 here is CASGLVWREVNTGELFF. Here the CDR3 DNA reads TGTGCTAGTGGTTTGGTATGGCGGGAGGTGAACACCGGGGAGCTGTTTTTT.

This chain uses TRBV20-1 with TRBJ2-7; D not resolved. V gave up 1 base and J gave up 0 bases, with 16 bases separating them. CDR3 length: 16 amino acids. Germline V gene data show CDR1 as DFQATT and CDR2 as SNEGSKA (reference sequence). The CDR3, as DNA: TGCAGTGCTAGAGGTGCACCAGGCCGAAGCTCCTACGAGCAGTACTTC. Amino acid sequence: CSARGAPGRSSYEQYF.

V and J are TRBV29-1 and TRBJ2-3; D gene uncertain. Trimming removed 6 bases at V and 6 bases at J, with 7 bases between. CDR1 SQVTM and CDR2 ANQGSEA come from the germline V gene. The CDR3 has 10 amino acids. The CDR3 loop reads CSVAGDTQYF. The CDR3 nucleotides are TGCAGCGTCGCCGGGGATACGCAGTATTTT.

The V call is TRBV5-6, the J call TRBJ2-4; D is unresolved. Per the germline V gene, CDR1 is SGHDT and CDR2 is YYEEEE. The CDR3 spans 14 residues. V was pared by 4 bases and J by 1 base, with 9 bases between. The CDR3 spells CASSAIGAKNIQYF. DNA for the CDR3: TGTGCCAGCAGCGCGATAGGGGCCAAAAACATTCAGTACTTC. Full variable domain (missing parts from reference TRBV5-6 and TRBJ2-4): DAGVTQSPTHLIKTRGQQVTLRCSPKSGHDTVSWYQQALGQGPQFIFQYYEEEERQRGNFPDRFSGHQFPNYSSELNVNALLLGDSALYLCASSAIGAKNIQYFGAGTRLSVL.

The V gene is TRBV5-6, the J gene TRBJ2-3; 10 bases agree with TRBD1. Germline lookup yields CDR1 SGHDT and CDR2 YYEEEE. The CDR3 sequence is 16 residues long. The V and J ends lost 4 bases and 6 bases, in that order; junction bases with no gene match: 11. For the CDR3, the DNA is TGTGCCAGCAGCGCCGGTGACAGGGGGCGAGGGGATACGCAGTATTTT. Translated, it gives CASSAGDRGRGDTQYF. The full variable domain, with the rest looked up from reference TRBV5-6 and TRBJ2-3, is DAGVTQSPTHLIKTRGQQVTLRCSPKSGHDTVSWYQQALGQGPQFIFQYYEEEERQRGNFPDRFSGHQFPNYSSELNVNALLLGDSALYLCASSAGDRGRGDTQYFGPGTRLTVL.

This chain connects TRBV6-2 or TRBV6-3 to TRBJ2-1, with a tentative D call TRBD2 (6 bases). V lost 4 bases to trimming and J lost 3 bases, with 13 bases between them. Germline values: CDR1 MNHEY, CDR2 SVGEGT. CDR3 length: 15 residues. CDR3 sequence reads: CASSSGTGGYNEQFF. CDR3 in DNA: TGTGCCAGCAGTTCGGGGACTGGAGGCTACAATGAGCAGTTCTTC.

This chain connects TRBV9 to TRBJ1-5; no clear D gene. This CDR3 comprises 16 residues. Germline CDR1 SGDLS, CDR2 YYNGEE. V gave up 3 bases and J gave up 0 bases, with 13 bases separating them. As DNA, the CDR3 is TGTGCCAGCAGCGACGACCCGGGGTATAGCAATCAGCCCCAGCATTTT. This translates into CASSDDPGYSNQPQHF.

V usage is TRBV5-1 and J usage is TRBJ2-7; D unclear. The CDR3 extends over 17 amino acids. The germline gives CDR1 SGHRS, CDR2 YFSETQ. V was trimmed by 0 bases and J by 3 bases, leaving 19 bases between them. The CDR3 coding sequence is TGCGCCAGCAGCTTGGTGGGTTCCCTCTCAGGTGGCTACGAGCAGTACTTC. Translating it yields CASSLVGSLSGGYEQYF. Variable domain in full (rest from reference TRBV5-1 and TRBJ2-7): KAGVTQTPRYLIKTRGQQVTLSCSPISGHRSVSWYQQTPGQGLQFLFEYFSETQRNKGNFPGRFSGRQFSNSRSEMNVSTLELGDSALYLCASSLVGSLSGGYEQYFGPGTRLTVT.

CDR3 region: CATSARLAGATDTQYF. The DNA for the CDR3 is TGTGCCACCAGCGCTCGACTAGCGGGAGCCACAGATACGCAGTATTTT. The chain combines TRBV15 with TRBJ2-3; 12 bases fit TRBD2. The CDR3 consists of 16 residues. The V and J ends lost 5 bases and 2 bases, in that order; junction bases with no gene match: 5. In germline, CDR1 is LNHNV, CDR2 YYDKDF (reference sequence). Filled out from reference TRBV15 and TRBJ2-3, the complete variable domain reads DAMVIQNPRYQVTQFGKPVTLSCSQTLNHNVMYWYQQKSSQAPKLLFHYYDKDFNNEADTPDNFQSRRPNTSFCFLDIRSPGLGDTAMYLCATSARLAGATDTQYFGPGTRLTVL.

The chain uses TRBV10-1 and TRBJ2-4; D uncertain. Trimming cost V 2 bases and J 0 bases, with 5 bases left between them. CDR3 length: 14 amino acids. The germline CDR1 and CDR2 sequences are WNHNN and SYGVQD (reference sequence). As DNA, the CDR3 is TGCGCCAGCAGTGAGACCCTAGCCAAAAACATTCAGTACTTC. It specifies CASSETLAKNIQYF.

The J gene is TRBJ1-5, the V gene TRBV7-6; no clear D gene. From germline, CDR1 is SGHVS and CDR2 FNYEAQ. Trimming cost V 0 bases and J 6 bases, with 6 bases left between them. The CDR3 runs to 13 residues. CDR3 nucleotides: TGTGCCAGCAGCTTAGCGTTCGGTCAGCCCCAGCATTTT. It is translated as CASSLAFGQPQHF.

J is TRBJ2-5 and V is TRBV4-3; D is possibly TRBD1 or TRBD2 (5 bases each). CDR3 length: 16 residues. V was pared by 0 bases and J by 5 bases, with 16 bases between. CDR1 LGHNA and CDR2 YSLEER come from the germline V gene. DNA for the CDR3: TGCGCCAGCAGCCAAGATGGTTGGGGGATTTCCGAGACCCAGTACTTC. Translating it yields CASSQDGWGISETQYF.

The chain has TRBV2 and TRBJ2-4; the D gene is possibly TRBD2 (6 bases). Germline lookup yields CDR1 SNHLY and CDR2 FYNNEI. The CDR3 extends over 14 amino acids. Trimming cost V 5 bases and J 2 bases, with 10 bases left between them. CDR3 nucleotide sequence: TGTGCCAGCAGTACCCGGGGGACCAAAAACATTCAGTACTTC. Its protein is CASSTRGTKNIQYF. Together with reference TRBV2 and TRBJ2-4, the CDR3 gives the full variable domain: EPEVTQTPSHQVTQMGQEVILRCVPISNHLYFYWYRQILGQKVEFLVSFYNNEISEKSEIFDDQFSVERPDGSNFTLKIRSTKLEDSAMYFCASSTRGTKNIQYFGAGTRLSVL.

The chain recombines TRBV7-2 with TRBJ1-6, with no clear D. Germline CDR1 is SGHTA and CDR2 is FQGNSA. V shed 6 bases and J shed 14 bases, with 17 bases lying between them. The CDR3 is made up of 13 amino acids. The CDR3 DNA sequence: TGTGCCAGCAGTCCCGGCGCCCTCTTGGCCCTCCACTTT. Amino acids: CASSPGALLALHF.

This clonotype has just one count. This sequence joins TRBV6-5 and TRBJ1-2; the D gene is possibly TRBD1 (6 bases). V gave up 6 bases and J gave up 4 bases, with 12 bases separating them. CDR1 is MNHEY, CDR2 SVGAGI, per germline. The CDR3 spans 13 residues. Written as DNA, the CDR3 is TGTGCCAGCAGCCCAGGGGTTGGCTATGGCTACACCTTC. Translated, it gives CASSPGVGYGYTF.

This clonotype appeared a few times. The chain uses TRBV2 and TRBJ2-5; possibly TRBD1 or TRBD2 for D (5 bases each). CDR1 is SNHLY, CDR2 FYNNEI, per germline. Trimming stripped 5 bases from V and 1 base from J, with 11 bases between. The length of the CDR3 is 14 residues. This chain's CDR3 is CASSSSGTQETQYF. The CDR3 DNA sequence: TGTGCCAGCAGTTCCTCAGGGACCCAAGAGACCCAGTACTTC. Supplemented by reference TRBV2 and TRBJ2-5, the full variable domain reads EPEVTQTPSHQVTQMGQEVILRCVPISNHLYFYWYRQILGQKVEFLVSFYNNEISEKSEIFDDQFSVERPDGSNFTLKIRSTKLEDSAMYFCASSSSGTQETQYFGPGTRLLVL.

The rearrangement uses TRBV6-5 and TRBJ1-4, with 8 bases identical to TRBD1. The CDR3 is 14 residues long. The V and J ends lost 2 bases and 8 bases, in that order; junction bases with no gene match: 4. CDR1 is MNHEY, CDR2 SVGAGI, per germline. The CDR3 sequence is CASSYRTGREKLFF. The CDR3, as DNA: TGTGCCAGCAGTTACCGGACAGGGAGGGAAAAACTGTTTTTT.

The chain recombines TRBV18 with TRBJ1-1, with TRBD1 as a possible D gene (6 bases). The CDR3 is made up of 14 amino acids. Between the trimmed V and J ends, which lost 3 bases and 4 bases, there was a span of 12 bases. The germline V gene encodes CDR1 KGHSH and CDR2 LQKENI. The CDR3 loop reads CASSPNRVATEAFF. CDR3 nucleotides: TGTGCCAGCTCACCGAACAGGGTCGCCACTGAAGCTTTCTTT.

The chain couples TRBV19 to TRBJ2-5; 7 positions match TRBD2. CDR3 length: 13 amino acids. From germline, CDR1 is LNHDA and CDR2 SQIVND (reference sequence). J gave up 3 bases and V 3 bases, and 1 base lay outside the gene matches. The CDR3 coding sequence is TGTGCCAGTAGTATGCTAGCGGAAGAGACCCAGTACTTC. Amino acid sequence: CASSMLAEETQYF.

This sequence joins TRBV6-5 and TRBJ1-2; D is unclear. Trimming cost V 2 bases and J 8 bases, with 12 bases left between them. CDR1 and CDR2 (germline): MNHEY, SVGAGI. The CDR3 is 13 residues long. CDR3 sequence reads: CASSYPAAGGYTF. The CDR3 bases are TGTGCCAGCAGTTACCCTGCCGCAGGAGGCTACACCTTC.

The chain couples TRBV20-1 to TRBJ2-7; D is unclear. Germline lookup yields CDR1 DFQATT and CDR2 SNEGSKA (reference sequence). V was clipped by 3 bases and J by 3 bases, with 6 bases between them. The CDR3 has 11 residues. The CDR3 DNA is TGCAGTGCTAGTATTAGCTACGAGCAGTACTTC. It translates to CSASISYEQYF.

CDR3 nucleotide sequence: TGTGCCACCAGCAGAGATCGGTCAGGGGCCTATGGCTACACCTTC. This gives the protein CATSRDRSGAYGYTF. J is TRBJ1-2 and V is TRBV15, with D possibly matching TRBD1 (6 bases). The CDR3 loop spans 15 amino acids. CDR1 is LNHNV and CDR2 is YYDKDF in the germline V gene (reference sequence). V gave up 0 bases and J gave up 4 bases, with 12 bases separating them.

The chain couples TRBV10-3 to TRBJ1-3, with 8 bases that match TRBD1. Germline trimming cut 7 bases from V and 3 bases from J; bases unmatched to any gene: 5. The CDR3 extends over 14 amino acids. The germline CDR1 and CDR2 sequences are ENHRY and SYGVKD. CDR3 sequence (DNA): TGTGCCATCACCCAGGGGGCAAGTGGAAACACCATATATTTT. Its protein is CAITQGASGNTIYF.

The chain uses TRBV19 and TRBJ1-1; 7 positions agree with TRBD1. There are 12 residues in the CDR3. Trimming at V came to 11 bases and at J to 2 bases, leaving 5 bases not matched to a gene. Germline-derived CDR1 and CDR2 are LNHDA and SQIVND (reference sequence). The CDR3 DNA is TGTGCCTCCGAGGGGGCTAACACTGAAGCTTTCTTT. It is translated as CASEGANTEAFF. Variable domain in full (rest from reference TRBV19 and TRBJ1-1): DGGITQSPKYLFRKEGQNVTLSCEQNLNHDAMYWYRQDPGQGLRLIYYSQIVNDFQKGDIAEGYSVSREKKESFPLTVTSAQKNPTAFYLCASEGANTEAFFGQGTRLTVV.

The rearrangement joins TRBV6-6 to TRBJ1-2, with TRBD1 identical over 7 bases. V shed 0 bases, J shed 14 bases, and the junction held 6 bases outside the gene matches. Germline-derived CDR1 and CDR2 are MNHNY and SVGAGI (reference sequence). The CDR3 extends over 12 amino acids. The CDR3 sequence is CASSYSPGGGTF. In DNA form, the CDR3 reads TGTGCCAGCAGTTACTCCCCAGGGGGGGGAACCTTC.

CDR3 DNA: TGTGCCAGCAGCTTCAGAAAGGGGGGCACAGATACGCAGTATTTT. Translation gives CASSFRKGGTDTQYF. The chain carries TRBV11-2 and TRBJ2-3; tentatively, D is TRBD1 (6 bases). CDR3 length equals 15 residues. The V end lost 3 bases, the J end lost 1 base, and 11 bases lay between the germline ends. The germline V gene has CDR1 SGHAT and CDR2 FQNNGV.

CDR3 loop: CASRFGLAGYQETQYF. CDR3 in DNA: TGTGCCAGCAGATTCGGACTAGCGGGTTACCAAGAGACCCAGTACTTC. V gene TRBV6-1 combines with J gene TRBJ2-5, with TRBD2 identical over 11 bases. This CDR3 is 16 amino acids long. Per germline, CDR1 MNHNS and CDR2 SASEGT. Trimming took 6 bases from V and 0 from J; bases not matched to a gene: 6.